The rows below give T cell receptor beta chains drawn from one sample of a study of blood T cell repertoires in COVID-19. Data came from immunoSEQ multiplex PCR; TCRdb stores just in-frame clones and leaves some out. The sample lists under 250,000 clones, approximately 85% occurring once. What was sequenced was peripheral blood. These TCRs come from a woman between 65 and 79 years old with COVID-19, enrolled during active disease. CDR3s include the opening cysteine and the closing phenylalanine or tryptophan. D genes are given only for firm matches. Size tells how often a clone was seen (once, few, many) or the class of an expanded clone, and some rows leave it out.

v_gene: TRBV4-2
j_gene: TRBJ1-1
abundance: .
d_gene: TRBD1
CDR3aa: CASSQDRTGGFSEAFF
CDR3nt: TGTGCCAGCAGCCAAGATCGAACAGGGGGCTTTAGTGAAGCTTTCTTT

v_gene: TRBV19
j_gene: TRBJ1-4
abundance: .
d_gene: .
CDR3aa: CASSILQGLEKLFF
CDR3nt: TGTGCCAGTAGTATTTTACAGGGCCTTGAAAAACTGTTTTTT

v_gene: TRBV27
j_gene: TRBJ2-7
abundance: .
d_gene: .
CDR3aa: CASSLGAGSSYEQYF
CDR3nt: TGTGCCAGCAGTTTAGGGGCAGGAAGCTCCTACGAGCAGTACTTC

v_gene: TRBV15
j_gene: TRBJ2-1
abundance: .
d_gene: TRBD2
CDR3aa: CATSRDPWASGSNEQFF
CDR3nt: TGTGCCACCAGCAGAGATCCCTGGGCTAGCGGGAGTAATGAGCAGTTCTTC

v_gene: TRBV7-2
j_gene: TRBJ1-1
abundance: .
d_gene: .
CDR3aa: CASSLVGVGEAFF
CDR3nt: TGTGCCAGCAGCTTAGTAGGGGTCGGTGAAGCTTTCTTT

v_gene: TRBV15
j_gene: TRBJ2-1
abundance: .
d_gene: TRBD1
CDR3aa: CATSETGGSYNEQFF
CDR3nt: TGTGCCACCAGCGAGACAGGGGGCTCCTACAATGAGCAGTTCTTC

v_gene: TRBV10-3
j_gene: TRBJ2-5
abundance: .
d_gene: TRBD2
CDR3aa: CAISGAAGAETQYF
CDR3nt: TGTGCCATCAGTGGTGCAGCGGGAGCGGAGACCCAGTACTTC

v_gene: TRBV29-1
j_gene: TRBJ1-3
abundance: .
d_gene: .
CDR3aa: CSGPQGTSGNTIYF
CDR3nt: TGCAGCGGCCCACAGGGAACATCTGGAAACACCATATATTTT

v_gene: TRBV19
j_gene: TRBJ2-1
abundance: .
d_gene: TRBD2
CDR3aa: CASRAGGSSYNEQFF
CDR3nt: TGTGCCAGTAGGGCGGGAGGGTCGTCCTACAATGAGCAGTTCTTC

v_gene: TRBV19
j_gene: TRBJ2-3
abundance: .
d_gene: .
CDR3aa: CASSIGPEGLDTQYF
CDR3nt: TGTGCCAGTAGTATAGGTCCGGAGGGCTTAGATACGCAGTATTTT

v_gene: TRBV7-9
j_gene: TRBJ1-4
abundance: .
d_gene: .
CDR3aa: CASSPGSSTNEKLFF
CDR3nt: TGTGCCAGCAGCCCAGGGTCGTCAACTAATGAAAAACTGTTTTTT

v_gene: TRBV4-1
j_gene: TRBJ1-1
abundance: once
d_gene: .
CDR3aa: CASSQVSGGNTEAFF
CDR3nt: TGCGCCAGCAGCCAAGTGTCCGGGGGGAACACTGAAGCTTTCTTT

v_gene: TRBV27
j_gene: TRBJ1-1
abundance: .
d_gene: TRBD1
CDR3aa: CASSLWGDRGKNTEAFF
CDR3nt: TGTGCCAGCAGTTTATGGGGGGACAGGGGGAAGAACACTGAAGCTTTCTTT

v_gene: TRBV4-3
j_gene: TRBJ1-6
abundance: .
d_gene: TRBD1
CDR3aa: CASSQLGTGDSPLHF
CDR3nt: TGCGCCAGCAGCCAACTTGGGACAGGGGATTCACCCCTCCACTTT

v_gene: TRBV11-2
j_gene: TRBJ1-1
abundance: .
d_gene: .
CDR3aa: CASSQTENTEAFF
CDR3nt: TGTGCCAGCAGCCAAACTGAGAACACTGAAGCTTTCTTT

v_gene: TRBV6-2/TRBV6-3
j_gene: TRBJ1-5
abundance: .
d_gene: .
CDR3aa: CASSYEGRAQPQHF
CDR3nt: TGTGCCAGCAGTTACGAGGGTAGGGCTCAGCCCCAGCATTTT